Below are 32 T cell receptor beta chains sequenced from a single sample in a study of blood T cell repertoires in COVID-19. Assay: immunoSEQ multiplex PCR; the TCRdb copy retains only in-frame clones and omits some. The table records 250,000 to 350,000 clones, 90% of them present only once. The sequenced material came from PBMCs or T cells enriched from blood (not recorded which). The receptors here all came from a man aged 60 to 75 who had recovered from COVID-19.

The chain joins TRBV10-3 to TRBJ2-1; 9 nucleotides match TRBD1. Per the germline V gene, CDR1 is ENHRY and CDR2 is SYGVKD. With 4 bases clipped from V and 0 bases from J, the junction kept 10 bases outside the gene matches. The CDR3 totals 18 residues. CDR3 sequence: CAISGTGQGLSSYNEQFF. DNA for the CDR3: TGTGCCATCAGTGGGACGGGACAGGGCTTGAGCTCCTACAATGAGCAGTTCTTC.

The genes are TRBV3-1 (or the pseudogene TRBV3-2) and TRBJ1-2, with a tentative D call TRBD1 (5 bases). The V and J ends lost 7 bases and 7 bases respectively, with 13 bases between them. CDR3 size: 12 residues. From germline, CDR1 is LGHDT and CDR2 YNNKEL (reference sequence). The CDR3 spells CASNPGGGGYTF. CDR3 DNA: TGTGCCAGCAATCCCGGCGGGGGTGGCTACACCTTC.

V usage is TRBV7-9 and J usage is TRBJ1-5; perhaps TRBD1 as D (6 bases). The CDR3 has 15 amino acids. V was pared by 3 bases and J by 4 bases, with 13 bases between. Germline CDR1 is SEHNR and CDR2 is FQNEAQ (reference sequence). CDR3 loop: CASSFGGLGNQPQHF. Written as DNA, the CDR3 is TGTGCCAGCAGCTTCGGGGGGCTAGGGAATCAGCCCCAGCATTTT.

This rearrangement joins TRBV3-1 (or the pseudogene TRBV3-2) to TRBJ1-1, with 8 bases aligning to TRBD1. Trimming removed 2 bases from V and 0 bases from J; junction bases left unmatched: 11. Germline V CDR1 and CDR2: LGHDT, YNNKEL (reference sequence). The CDR3 runs to 18 residues. CDR3 coding DNA: TGTGCCAGCAGCCAACGTGTTGTCCGGGACAGGATGAACACTGAAGCTTTCTTT. It is translated as CASSQRVVRDRMNTEAFF.

This chain uses TRBV19 with TRBJ1-5, with TRBD1 identical over 11 bases. The CDR3 consists of 15 residues. CDR1 is LNHDA, CDR2 SQIVND, per germline (reference sequence). Losses at the gene ends were 7 bases for V and 5 bases for J; bases not matched to a gene: 7. CDR3 amino acids: CASTDGQGAHQPQHF. CDR3 nucleotides: TGTGCCAGTACCGACGGACAGGGGGCTCATCAGCCCCAGCATTTT.

The J gene is TRBJ2-1, the V gene TRBV5-8; 13 positions agree with TRBD2. The CDR3 length is 15 residues. The junction had 7 bases not matched to a gene; V was cut back by 4 bases and J by 9 bases. CDR1 and CDR2 (germline): SGHTS, YDEGEE. CDR3 protein: CASSPLGLAGAEQFF. The CDR3 DNA reads as TGTGCCAGCAGCCCCCTCGGACTAGCGGGAGCTGAGCAGTTCTTC.

The table lists this clone with a count of one. This chain connects TRBV24-1 to TRBJ2-7, with 9 bases aligning to TRBD2. Germline V gene sequence: CDR1 KGHDR, CDR2 SFDVKD. The CDR3 has 16 residues. V dropped 3 bases and J dropped 3; count of bases not matched to a gene: 8. CDR3: CATSDTTSGGRYEQYF. The CDR3 DNA reads TGTGCCACCAGTGATACGACTAGCGGAGGCCGCTACGAGCAGTACTTC.

The V gene is TRBV11-2, the J gene TRBJ1-4; D is possibly TRBD1 (6 bases). Looked up from germline, CDR1 is SGHAT and CDR2 is FQNNGV. The V end lost 5 bases, the J end lost 5 bases, and 15 bases lay between the germline ends. CDR3 size: 15 residues. The CDR3 nucleotides read TGTGCCAGCAGCGACAGGACAGAAAAAAATGAAAAACTGTTTTTT. This gives the protein CASSDRTEKNEKLFF.

This clone appeared a single time. A junction end diverges from the germline sequence, so it may reflect a read error. The CDR3: CASSLGASGVGPETQYF. CDR3 DNA: TGTGCTAGCAGCTTAGGCGCTTCGGGGGTAGGTCCCGAGACCCAGTACTTC. The chain uses TRBV7-7 and TRBJ2-5, with a weak D call TRBD2 (6 bases). The CDR3 length is 17 residues. The germline gives CDR1 SSHAT, CDR2 FNYEAQ (reference sequence).

The rearrangement joins TRBV5-3 to TRBJ1-6, with 7 bases that match TRBD1. TRBV5-3 has ORF status, its function being uncertain. Trimming took 5 bases from V and 8 from J; bases not matched to a gene: 10. The CDR3 spans 15 residues. The CDR3 region has the DNA TGTGCCAGAAGGCCCAGACAGGGACGACATTCACCCCTCCACTTT. Residues: CARRPRQGRHSPLHF.

In this sample, this clone turned up once. The genes are TRBV6-5 and TRBJ1-3; 8 positions match TRBD1. The length of the CDR3 is 15 residues. V lost 5 bases and J lost 2; bases outside the gene matches: 5. Germline CDR1 and CDR2: MNHEY and SVGAGI. CDR3: CASSTGQVTGNTIYF. CDR3 coding DNA: TGTGCCAGCAGTACGGGACAGGTGACTGGAAACACCATATATTTT.

The chain combines TRBV3-1 (or the pseudogene TRBV3-2) with TRBJ1-6; TRBD1 agrees at 7 bases. V was pared by 5 bases and J by 6 bases, with 4 bases of the junction left unmatched. Germline values: CDR1 LGHDT, CDR2 YNNKEL (reference sequence). CDR3 length: 14 amino acids. The CDR3 coding sequence is TGTGCCAGCAGCTCCCGGGACAGTAATTCACCCCTCCACTTT. Protein product: CASSSRDSNSPLHF.

The chain has TRBV4-3 and TRBJ2-7; a weak D match, TRBD1 (5 bases). The V and J ends lost 1 base and 4 bases respectively, with 20 bases between them. CDR3 length equals 17 residues. Germline V gene sequence: CDR1 LGHNA, CDR2 YSLEER. The CDR3 loop is CASSQGQGGRAPYEQYF. The CDR3 nucleotides are TGCGCCAGCAGCCAAGGCCAGGGTGGTCGGGCCCCATACGAGCAGTACTTC.

The J gene is TRBJ2-3, the V gene TRBV27; 7 nucleotides match TRBD1. The CDR3 contains 15 residues. J was trimmed by 3 bases and V by 6 bases; bases with no gene match: 9. Germline V gene sequence: CDR1 MNHEY, CDR2 SMNVEV (reference sequence). The CDR3 bases are TGTGCCAGCAGCTTCCCCCGACAGGGAACAGATACGCAGTATTTT. Its protein product is CASSFPRQGTDTQYF.

The V call is TRBV10-3, the J call TRBJ1-3, with D possibly being TRBD1 (5 bases). This CDR3 comprises 13 residues. The V and J ends lost 7 bases and 0 bases respectively, with 7 bases between them. The germline CDR1 and CDR2 sequences are ENHRY and SYGVKD. The CDR3 here is CAIIDSSGNTIYF. The CDR3 DNA sequence: TGTGCCATCATCGACAGCTCTGGAAACACCATATATTTT.

The V gene is TRBV27, the J gene TRBJ1-1; 8 bases map to TRBD1. This CDR3 region has 16 residues. Trimming removed 1 base from V and 4 bases from J; junction bases left unmatched: 8. Germline V gene sequence: CDR1 MNHEY, CDR2 SMNVEV (reference sequence). This chain's CDR3 is CASSLWSQGALTEAFF. The CDR3, as DNA: TGTGCCAGCAGTTTATGGTCCCAGGGGGCGCTCACTGAAGCTTTCTTT.

The chain joins TRBV5-6 to TRBJ2-7; D is undetermined. The V end lost 0 bases, the J end lost 4 bases, and 5 bases lay between the germline ends. The CDR3 has 12 amino acids. CDR1 and CDR2 from the germline V gene are SGHDT and YYEEEE. This CDR3 is CASSLAPYEQYF. CDR3 coding DNA: TGTGCCAGCAGCTTGGCCCCTTACGAGCAGTACTTC.

The chain uses TRBV9 and TRBJ2-5; D unresolved. CDR1 is SGDLS and CDR2 is YYNGEE in the germline V gene. V lost 4 bases to trimming and J lost 1 base, with 14 bases between them. This CDR3 spans 15 amino acids. This CDR3 is CASSSNQEIQETQYF. The CDR3 nucleotides read TGTGCCAGCAGCTCAAACCAGGAAATCCAAGAGACCCAGTACTTC.

The genes are TRBV19 and TRBJ1-3; 8 bases agree with TRBD1. The CDR3 spans 14 residues. Trimming took 6 bases from V and 2 from J; bases not matched to a gene: 3. Germline CDR1 and CDR2: LNHDA and SQIVND (reference sequence). Here the CDR3 reads CASRVDRAGNTIYF. CDR3 in DNA: TGTGCCAGTAGGGTGGACAGGGCTGGAAACACCATATATTTT.

This sequence joins TRBV7-2 and TRBJ2-7; possibly TRBD2 for D (5 bases). The CDR3 loop spans 14 amino acids. Looked up from germline, CDR1 is SGHTA and CDR2 is FQGNSA. Trimming took off 5 bases at V and 6 bases at J, with 17 bases between the two ends. The CDR3 DNA is TGTGCCAGCAGCCCTAGCTTCCTGTTGTGCGAGCAGTACTTC. Protein product: CASSPSFLLCEQYF.

The V call is TRBV12-3 or TRBV12-4, the J call TRBJ1-2, with 7 bases identical to TRBD1. The V segment lost 3 bases and the J segment 14 bases; nucleotides outside the gene matches: 9. The CDR3 totals 12 residues. In DNA, the CDR3 is TGTGCCAGCAGTTTTTCAACACAGGGGAGTACCTTC. Residues: CASSFSTQGSTF.

The rearrangement uses TRBV7-6 and TRBJ2-3; tentatively, D is TRBD1 (5 bases). V dropped 2 bases and J dropped 5 bases, with 14 bases sitting between them. CDR1 is SGHVS, CDR2 FNYEAQ, per germline. The CDR3 consists of 15 residues. CDR3 nucleotides: TGTGCCAGCAGCTTAATTGGGGCAGCCCAAGATACGCAGTATTTT. As protein: CASSLIGAAQDTQYF. Full variable domain (outside the CDR3, taken from reference TRBV7-6 and TRBJ2-3): GAGVSQSPRYKVTKRGQDVALRCDPISGHVSLYWYRQALGQGPEFLTYFNYEAQQDKSGLPNDRFSAERPEGSISTLTIQRTEQRDSAMYRCASSLIGAAQDTQYFGPGTRLTVL.

The CDR3 here is CASSPDRTYEAFF. CDR3 coding DNA: TGTGCCAGCTCACCGGACAGAACCTATGAAGCTTTCTTT. The V gene is TRBV18, the J gene TRBJ1-1; D might be TRBD1 (6 bases). Germline values: CDR1 KGHSH, CDR2 LQKENI. V dropped 3 bases and J dropped 7 bases, with 12 bases sitting between them. This CDR3 region has 13 residues.

This clone was counted between two and nine times. The chain is built from TRBV10-3 and TRBJ2-3; TRBD2 aligns across 15 bases. The CDR3 runs 16 residues. Per germline, CDR1 ENHRY and CDR2 SYGVKD. The trim removed 10 bases at V and 2 bases at J, leaving 7 bases unmatched. CDR3 nucleotide sequence: TGTGCCACCGGGACTAGCGGGGGGTCCAACACAGATACGCAGTATTTT. It encodes CATGTSGGSNTDTQYF.

The chain couples TRBV10-1 to TRBJ2-1, with a possible D match to TRBD1 (5 bases). This CDR3 spans 16 amino acids. Germline CDR1 and CDR2: WNHNN and SYGVQD (reference sequence). V was cut by 0 bases and J by 4 bases, with 13 bases left in between. In DNA form, the CDR3 reads TGCGCCAGCAGTGAGTCTGACAGTCAATGGTACAATGAGCAGTTCTTC. Residues: CASSESDSQWYNEQFF.

The rearrangement joins TRBV30 to TRBJ2-1; 8 bases fit TRBD1. Unmatched junction bases numbered 5, after V lost 0 bases and J lost 13 bases. CDR1 is GTSNPN and CDR2 is SVGIG in the germline V gene (reference sequence). This CDR3 contains 12 residues. The CDR3 loop is CAWSVPGGGQFF. CDR3 in DNA: TGTGCCTGGAGTGTACCAGGGGGCGGTCAGTTCTTC.

The chain is built from TRBV7-9 and TRBJ1-3; D may be TRBD1 (6 bases). Germline V gives CDR1 SEHNR, CDR2 FQNEAQ (reference sequence). V lost 7 bases and J lost 0, with 22 bases in between. The CDR3 is 18 residues long. The CDR3 bases are TGTGCCAGCAACCAGGGGATGAGCGGGGGGGTCTCTGGAAACACCATATATTTT. The encoded protein is CASNQGMSGGVSGNTIYF.

The sample holds one count of this clone. V gene TRBV7-8 combines with J gene TRBJ1-3; TRBD1 matches at 8 bases. J gave up 4 bases and V 5 bases, and 7 bases lay outside the gene matches. Germline V CDR1 and CDR2: SGHVS, FQNEAQ. This CDR3 contains 15 residues. The CDR3 loop reads CASSRDRGSGNTIYF. CDR3 in DNA: TGTGCCAGCAGCCGAGACAGGGGCTCGGGAAACACCATATATTTT.

This clone was seen once. CDR3 nucleotide sequence: TGTGCCAGCAGCCAGTCACTAGCGGGAGGCAATGAGCAGTTCTTC. Encoded protein: CASSQSLAGGNEQFF. The chain carries TRBV3-1 (or the pseudogene TRBV3-2) and TRBJ2-1, with 12 bases aligning to TRBD2. This CDR3 contains 15 residues. The V gene end was trimmed by 3 bases and the J gene end by 6 bases; junction bases not matched to a gene: 3. The V gene's germline CDR1 is LGHDT and CDR2 YNNKEL (reference sequence).

The chain recombines TRBV6-5 with TRBJ1-4, with a tentative D call TRBD1 (5 bases). Germline V gives CDR1 MNHEY, CDR2 SVGAGI. The CDR3 length is 15 residues. V lost 0 bases and J 4 bases, leaving 9 bases between the germline ends. The CDR3 region has the DNA TGTGCCAGCAGTTACTCCGGCAGGGTTAATGAAAAACTGTTTTTT. Protein product: CASSYSGRVNEKLFF.

The chain has TRBV30 and TRBJ2-1; 14 bases are shared with TRBD2. In germline, CDR1 is GTSNPN, CDR2 SVGIG (reference sequence). With V trimmed by 4 bases and J by 6 bases, 2 bases remained unmatched. The CDR3 runs 14 residues. The CDR3 bases are TGTGCCTGGATGGGACTAGCGGGGGTCAATGAGCAGTTCTTC. Its protein product is CAWMGLAGVNEQFF.

CDR3 nucleotide sequence: TGTGCCAGTAGTATGGGTTCGGGGGGACCCAACACTGAAGCTTTCTTT. This encodes CASSMGSGGPNTEAFF. The gene calls are TRBV19 and TRBJ1-1; D is possibly TRBD1 (5 bases). This CDR3 is 16 amino acids long. V lost 3 bases and J 2 bases, leaving 16 bases between the germline ends. Germline assignment: CDR1 LNHDA and CDR2 SQIVND (reference sequence).